This entry lists 11 T cell receptor beta chains sequenced from one sample in a study of radiotherapy plus CTLA-4 blockade in lung cancer. Sequencing was performed with immunoSEQ multiplex PCR; in TCRdb, only in-frame clones are kept and a portion is missing. The sample records tens of thousands of clones, about three quarters being singletons. The source material was peripheral blood, sampled from a patient treated with radiotherapy plus ipilimumab. The receptors here all came from a human donor with non-small cell lung cancer who had a partial response to radiotherapy plus ipilimumab.

The chain combines TRBV5-1 with TRBJ2-6, with D hard to call. The CDR3 runs 16 residues. In germline, CDR1 is SGHRS, CDR2 YFSETQ. Trimming stripped 0 bases from V and 0 bases from J, with 7 bases between. This CDR3 reads CASSLDMSSGANVLTF. CDR3 DNA: TGCGCCAGCAGCTTGGATATGAGCTCTGGGGCCAACGTCCTGACTTTC.

This clone occurred a few times. This chain links TRBV7-2 with TRBJ1-6; D gene unclear. V was clipped by 3 bases and J by 5 bases, with 11 bases between them. Germline CDR1 SGHTA, CDR2 FQGNSA. The CDR3 is made up of 15 amino acids. CDR3 coding DNA: TGTGCCAGCAGCTTGAGCGAAGCAGATAATTCACCCCTCCACTTT. Its translation: CASSLSEADNSPLHF.

The J gene is TRBJ2-7, the V gene TRBV4-1; no firm D call. V dropped 3 bases and J dropped 6 bases, with 6 bases sitting between them. The CDR3 has 11 amino acids. Germline CDR1 and CDR2: MGHRA and YSYEKL. For the CDR3, the DNA is TGCGCCAGCAGCCAGACGGGCGAGCAGTACTTC. This codes for CASSQTGEQYF.

V usage is TRBV5-1 and J usage is TRBJ2-2, with 9 bases that match TRBD1. The CDR3 consists of 15 residues. Germline-derived CDR1 and CDR2 are SGHRS and YFSETQ. The V and J ends lost 4 bases and 1 base, in that order; junction bases with no gene match: 2. Here the CDR3 DNA reads TGCGCCAGCAGCCCGGACAGGGGGAACACCGGGGAGCTGTTTTTT. Amino acids: CASSPDRGNTGELFF.

V usage is TRBV28 and J usage is TRBJ2-5; 7 positions match TRBD2. The CDR3 sequence is 15 residues long. The germline gives CDR1 MDHEN, CDR2 SYDVKM. Trimming removed 5 bases from V and 3 bases from J; junction bases left unmatched: 9. Here the CDR3 reads CASSPLARGEETQYF. The CDR3 DNA sequence: TGTGCCAGCAGTCCCCTCGCCCGGGGGGAAGAGACCCAGTACTTC.

The CDR3 reads CAWSSGGAGDTQYF. As DNA, the CDR3 is TGTGCCTGGAGTAGCGGGGGGGCTGGAGATACGCAGTATTTT. The genes are TRBV30 and TRBJ2-3; 10 bases map to TRBD2. This CDR3 has 14 residues. J lost 5 bases, V lost 2 bases, and 4 bases had no gene match. Per germline, CDR1 GTSNPN and CDR2 SVGIG (reference sequence).

The V gene is TRBV2, the J gene TRBJ2-3, with 8 positions matching TRBD1. This CDR3 spans 15 amino acids. Trimming took 2 bases from V and 8 from J; bases not matched to a gene: 9. Germline values: CDR1 SNHLY, CDR2 FYNNEI. The CDR3 DNA reads as TGTGCCAGCAGTGAAACAGGGGGTGGTTTAGGTACGCAGTATTTT. It specifies CASSETGGGLGTQYF.

This chain uses TRBV5-1 with TRBJ2-2; 7 bases fit TRBD1. Germline V CDR1 and CDR2: SGHRS, YFSETQ. The CDR3 spans 18 residues. V gave up 4 bases and J gave up 6 bases; unmatched junction bases: 18. The CDR3 DNA reads as TGCGCCAGCAGCCTGATGCAGGGCGGCAGGGGGTTTGCCGGGGAGCTGTTTTTT. It specifies CASSLMQGGRGFAGELFF.

V is TRBV19 and J is TRBJ1-2; D might be TRBD1 (5 bases). Germline loops: CDR1 LNHDA, CDR2 SQIVND (reference sequence). V shed 7 bases and J shed 4 bases, with 19 bases lying between them. There are 15 residues in the CDR3. The CDR3 coding sequence is TGTGCCAGTATCCCAGGATCCAGGGCCCTCTATGGCTACACCTTC. It translates to CASIPGSRALYGYTF.

The rearrangement uses TRBV2 and TRBJ2-7; TRBD2 aligns across 10 bases. The CDR3 contains 16 residues. Germline loops: CDR1 SNHLY, CDR2 FYNNEI. V dropped 7 bases and J dropped 2; count of bases not matched to a gene: 11. The CDR3 DNA reads as TGTGCCAGCATGGCTAGCGGGGGTGTCGGGACCTACGAGCAGTACTTC. This encodes CASMASGGVGTYEQYF.

CDR3 sequence (DNA): TGTGCCAGCAGTTTGACAGGGGGCAGCACCTACGAGCAGTACTTC. This translates into CASSLTGGSTYEQYF. The V call is TRBV6-6, the J call TRBJ2-7, with TRBD1 matching 10 bases. CDR1 and CDR2 (germline): MNHNY, SVGAGI (reference sequence). The ends lost 4 bases at V and 2 bases at J; junction bases unmatched: 5. The length of the CDR3 is 15 residues.